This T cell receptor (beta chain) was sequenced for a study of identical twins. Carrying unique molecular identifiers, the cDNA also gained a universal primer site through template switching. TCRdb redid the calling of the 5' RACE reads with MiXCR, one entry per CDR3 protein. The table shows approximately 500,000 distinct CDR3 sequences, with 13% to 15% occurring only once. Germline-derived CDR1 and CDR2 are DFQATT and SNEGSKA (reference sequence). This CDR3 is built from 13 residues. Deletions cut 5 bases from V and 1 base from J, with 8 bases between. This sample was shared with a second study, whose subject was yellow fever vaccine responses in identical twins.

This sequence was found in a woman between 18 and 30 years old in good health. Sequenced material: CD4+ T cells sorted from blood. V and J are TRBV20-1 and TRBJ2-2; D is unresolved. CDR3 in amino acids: CSARHQNTGELFF. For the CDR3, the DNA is TGCAGTGCTCGACACCAGAACACCGGGGAGCTGTTTTTT.